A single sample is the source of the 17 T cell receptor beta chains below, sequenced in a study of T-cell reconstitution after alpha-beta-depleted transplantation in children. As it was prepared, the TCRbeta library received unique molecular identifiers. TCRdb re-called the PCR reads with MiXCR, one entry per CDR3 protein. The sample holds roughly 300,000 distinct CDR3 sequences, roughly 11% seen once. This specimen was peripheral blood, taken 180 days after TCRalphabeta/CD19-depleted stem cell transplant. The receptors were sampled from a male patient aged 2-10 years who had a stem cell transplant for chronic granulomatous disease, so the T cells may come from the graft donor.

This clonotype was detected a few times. Here the CDR3 reads CASSIQGGHTQYF. The CDR3 coding sequence is TGTGCCAGCAGCATCCAAGGGGGGCATACGCAGTATTTT. This rearrangement joins TRBV5-4 to TRBJ2-3; D possibly uses TRBD1 or TRBD2 (6 bases each). V was cut by 4 bases and J by 7 bases, with 13 bases left in between. Germline CDR1 is SGHNT and CDR2 is YYREEE (reference sequence). This CDR3 has 13 amino acids.

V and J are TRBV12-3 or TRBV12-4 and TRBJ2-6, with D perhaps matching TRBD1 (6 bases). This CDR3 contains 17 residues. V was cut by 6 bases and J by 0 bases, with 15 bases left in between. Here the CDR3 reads CASRSPGQNSGANVLTF. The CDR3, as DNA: TGTGCCAGCAGATCACCGGGACAAAACTCTGGGGCCAACGTCCTGACTTTC.

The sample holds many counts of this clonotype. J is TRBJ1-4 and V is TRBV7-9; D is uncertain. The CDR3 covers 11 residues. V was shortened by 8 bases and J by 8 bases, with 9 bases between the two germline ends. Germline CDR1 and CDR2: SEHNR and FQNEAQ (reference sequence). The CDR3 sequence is CASGYSEKLFF. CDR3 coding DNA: TGTGCCAGCGGGTACTCCGAAAAACTGTTTTTT.

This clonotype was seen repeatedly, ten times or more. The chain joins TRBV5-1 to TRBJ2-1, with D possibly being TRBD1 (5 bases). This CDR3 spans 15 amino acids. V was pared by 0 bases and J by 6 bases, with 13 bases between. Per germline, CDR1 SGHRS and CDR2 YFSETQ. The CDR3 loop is CASSLEVRGGNEQFF. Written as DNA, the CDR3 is TGCGCCAGCAGCTTGGAGGTTAGGGGTGGCAATGAGCAGTTCTTC.

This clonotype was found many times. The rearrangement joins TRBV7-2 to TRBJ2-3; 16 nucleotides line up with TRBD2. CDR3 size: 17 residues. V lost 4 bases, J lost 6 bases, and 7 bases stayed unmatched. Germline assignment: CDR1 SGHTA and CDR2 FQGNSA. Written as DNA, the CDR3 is TGTGCCAGCAGCTGGGGGACTAGCGGGGGGGCCGGGGATACGCAGTATTTT. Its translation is CASSWGTSGGAGDTQYF.

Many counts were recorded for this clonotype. The CDR3 DNA reads as TGTGCCACCAGTGATACCCAATCTAGCGTGAATGAGCAGTTCTTC. Protein: CATSDTQSSVNEQFF. This chain joins TRBV24-1 and TRBJ2-1; D may be TRBD2 (6 bases). The CDR3 runs to 15 residues. The germline V gene encodes CDR1 KGHDR and CDR2 SFDVKD. Trimming pared 3 bases from V and 7 bases from J, leaving 15 bases between.

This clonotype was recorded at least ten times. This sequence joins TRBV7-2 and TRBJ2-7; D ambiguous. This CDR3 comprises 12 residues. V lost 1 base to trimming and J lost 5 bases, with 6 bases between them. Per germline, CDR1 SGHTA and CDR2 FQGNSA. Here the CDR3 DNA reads TGTGCCAGCAGCTTAGGAGTACACGAGCAGTACTTC. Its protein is CASSLGVHEQYF.

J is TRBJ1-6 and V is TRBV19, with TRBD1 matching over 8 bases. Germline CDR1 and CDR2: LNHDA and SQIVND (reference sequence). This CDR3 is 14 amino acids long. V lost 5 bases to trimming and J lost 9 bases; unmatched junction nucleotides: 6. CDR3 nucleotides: TGTGCCAGTAGTCGGACAGGGCACCCTTCACCCCTCCACTTT. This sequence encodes CASSRTGHPSPLHF. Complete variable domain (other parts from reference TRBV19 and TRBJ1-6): DGGITQSPKYLFRKEGQNVTLSCEQNLNHDAMYWYRQDPGQGLRLIYYSQIVNDFQKGDIAEGYSVSREKKESFPLTVTSAQKNPTAFYLCASSRTGHPSPLHFGNGTRLTVT.

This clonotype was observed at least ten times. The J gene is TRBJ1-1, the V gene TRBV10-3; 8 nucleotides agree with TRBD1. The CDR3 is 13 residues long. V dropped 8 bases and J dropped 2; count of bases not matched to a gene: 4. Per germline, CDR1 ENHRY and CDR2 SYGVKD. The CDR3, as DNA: TGTGCCATCGGGGGACAGGTTAACACTGAAGCTTTCTTT. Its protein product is CAIGGQVNTEAFF.

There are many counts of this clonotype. The CDR3 nucleotides read TGTGCCAGCAGCGGGAACTCCTACGAGCAGTACTTC. Its protein is CASSGNSYEQYF. The rearrangement joins TRBV11-3 to TRBJ2-7; D remains unclear. Trimming cost V 5 bases and J 0 bases, with 5 bases left between them. Looked up from germline, CDR1 is SGHNT and CDR2 is YENEEA. The CDR3 loop spans 12 amino acids. The variable domain in full, with the rest retrieved from reference TRBV11-3 and TRBJ2-7, is EAGVVQSPRYKIIEKKQPVAFWCNPISGHNTLYWYLQNLGQGPELLIRYENEEAVDDSQLPKDRFSAERLKGVDSTLKIQPAELGDSAVYLCASSGNSYEQYFGPGTRLTVT.

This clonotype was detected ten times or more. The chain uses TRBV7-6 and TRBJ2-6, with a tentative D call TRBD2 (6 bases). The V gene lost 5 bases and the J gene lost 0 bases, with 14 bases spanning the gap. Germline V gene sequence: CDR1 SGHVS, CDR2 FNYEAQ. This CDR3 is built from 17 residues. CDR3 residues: CASSGRDSLSGANVLTF. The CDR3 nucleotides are TGTGCCAGCAGCGGCCGGGACTCCCTCTCTGGGGCCAACGTCCTGACTTTC.

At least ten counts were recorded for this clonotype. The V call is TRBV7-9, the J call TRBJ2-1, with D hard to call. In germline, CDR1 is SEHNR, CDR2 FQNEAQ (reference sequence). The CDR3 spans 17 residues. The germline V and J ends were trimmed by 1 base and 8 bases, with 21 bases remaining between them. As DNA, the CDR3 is TGTGCCAGCAGCTTAGGCTCTGGCAAGGTAGGGAAGTATGAGCAGTTCTTC. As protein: CASSLGSGKVGKYEQFF.

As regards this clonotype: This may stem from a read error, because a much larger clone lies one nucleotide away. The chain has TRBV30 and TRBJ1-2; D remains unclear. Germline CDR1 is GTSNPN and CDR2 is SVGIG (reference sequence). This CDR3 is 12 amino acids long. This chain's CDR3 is CASNEDGYGSTF. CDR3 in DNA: TGTGCCTCGAACGAGGACGGTTATGGCTCCACCTTC.

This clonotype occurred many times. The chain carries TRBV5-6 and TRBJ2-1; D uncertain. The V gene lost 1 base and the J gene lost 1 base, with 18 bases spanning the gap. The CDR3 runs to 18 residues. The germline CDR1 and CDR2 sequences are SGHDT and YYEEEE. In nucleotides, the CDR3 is TGTGCCAGCAGCTTGTCTGTCGCAAGGATTGTATCCTACAATGAGCAGTTCTTC. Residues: CASSLSVARIVSYNEQFF. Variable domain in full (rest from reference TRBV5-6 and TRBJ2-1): DAGVTQSPTHLIKTRGQQVTLRCSPKSGHDTVSWYQQALGQGPQFIFQYYEEEERQRGNFPDRFSGHQFPNYSSELNVNALLLGDSALYLCASSLSVARIVSYNEQFFGPGTRLTVL.

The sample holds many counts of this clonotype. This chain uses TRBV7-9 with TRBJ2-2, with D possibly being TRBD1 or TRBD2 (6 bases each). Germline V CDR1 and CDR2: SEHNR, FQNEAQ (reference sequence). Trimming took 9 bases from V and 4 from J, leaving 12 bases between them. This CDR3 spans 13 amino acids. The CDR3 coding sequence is TGTGCCAGATCCGAGGGGGGCACCGGGGAGCTGTTTTTT. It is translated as CARSEGGTGELFF. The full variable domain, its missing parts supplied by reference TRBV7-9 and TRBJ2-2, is DTGVSQNPRHKITKRGQNVTFRCDPISEHNRLYWYRQTLGQGPEFLTYFQNEAQLEKSRLLSDRFSAERPKGSFSTLEIQRTEQGDSAMYLCARSEGGTGELFFGEGSRLTVL.

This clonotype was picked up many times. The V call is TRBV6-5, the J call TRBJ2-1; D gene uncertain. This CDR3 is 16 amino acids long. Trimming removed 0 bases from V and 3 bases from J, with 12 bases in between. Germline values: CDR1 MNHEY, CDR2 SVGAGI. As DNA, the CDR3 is TGTGCCAGCAGTTACTCGGAGCCGGGTGGCTACAATGAGCAGTTCTTC. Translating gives CASSYSEPGGYNEQFF.

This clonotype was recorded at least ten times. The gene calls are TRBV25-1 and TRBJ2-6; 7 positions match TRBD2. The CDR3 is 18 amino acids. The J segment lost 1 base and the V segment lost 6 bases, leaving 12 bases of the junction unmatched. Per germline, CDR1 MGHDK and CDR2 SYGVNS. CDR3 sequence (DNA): TGTGCCAGCAGCATAGCGGCGGGAGTAGTTTCTGGGGCCAACGTCCTGACTTTC. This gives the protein CASSIAAGVVSGANVLTF.